The entry below gives a single TCR beta chain sequence along with its context. The sample is drawn from a study of preoperative IRX-2 immunotherapy in early breast cancer. This table comes from immunoSEQ multiplex PCR, and its TCRdb copy is limited to in-frame clones, with some not included. The sample carries around 62,000 clones, around 94% recorded once. In germline, CDR1 is MNHEY, CDR2 SMNVEV (reference sequence). This CDR3 region has 15 residues. Trimming removed 2 bases at V and 11 bases at J, with 16 bases between. Treatment described: preoperative locoregional IRX-2 cytokine immunotherapy. This phase Ib study tested locoregional IRX-2 cytokine immunotherapy given before surgery.

This material was collected from a patient treated with IRX-2 immunotherapy. This clonotype originated in a human donor with breast cancer. The genes are TRBV27 and TRBJ1-6; D may be TRBD1 (6 bases). The DNA for the CDR3 is TGTGCCAGCAGTTTAATTGGCGGGGGGCCGGCACCCCTCCACTTT. Residues: CASSLIGGGPAPLHF.